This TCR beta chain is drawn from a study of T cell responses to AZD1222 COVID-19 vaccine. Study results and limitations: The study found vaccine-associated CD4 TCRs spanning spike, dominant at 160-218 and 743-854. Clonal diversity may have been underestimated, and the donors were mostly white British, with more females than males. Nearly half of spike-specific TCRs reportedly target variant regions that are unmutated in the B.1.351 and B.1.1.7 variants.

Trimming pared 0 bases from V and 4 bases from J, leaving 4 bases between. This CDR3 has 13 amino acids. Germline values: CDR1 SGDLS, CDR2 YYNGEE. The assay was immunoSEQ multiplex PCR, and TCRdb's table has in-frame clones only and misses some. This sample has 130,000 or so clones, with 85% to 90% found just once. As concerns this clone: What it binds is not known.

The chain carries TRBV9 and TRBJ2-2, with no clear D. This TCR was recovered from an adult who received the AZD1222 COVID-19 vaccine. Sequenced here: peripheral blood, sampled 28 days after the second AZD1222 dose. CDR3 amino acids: CASSVEVTGELFF. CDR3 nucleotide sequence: TGTGCCAGCAGCGTAGAAGTCACCGGGGAGCTGTTTTTT.